This TCR beta chain was retrieved from a study of vaccination and CD4 T cells after COVID-19. In its sample, this clonotype was seen a few times. Its antigen is undetermined. The CDR3 runs 15 residues. Germline CDR1 KGHDR, CDR2 SFDVKD. The V end lost 9 bases, the J end lost 4 bases, and 17 bases lay between the germline ends. Study results and limitations: SARS-CoV-2-reactive clonotypes rose nonsignificantly, with the median going from approximately 21 to 40.

CD4+ T cells that had been cultured provided DNA sequenced with the Oncomine TCR Beta short-read assay. TCRdb re-analysed the PCR reads in MiXCR, keeping a single row per CDR3 protein. Counted here are more than 15,000 distinct CDR3 sequences, roughly 55% occurring once; the ten biggest clones make up 6% to 7.5%. Specified treatment: roughly 10-day PBMC culture with coronavirus spike peptide pools or control peptides (ViraFEST assay). Using peptide pools, antigen-specific T cells were expanded in ViraFEST before TCRs were sequenced. The sequenced sample consisted of CD4+ T cells from blood, cultured in vitro. This chain links TRBV24-1 with TRBJ2-2; weak D call: TRBD2 (7 bases). This TCR came from a human donor who had recovered from COVID-19. CDR3 loop: CATQRGGVGTGELFF. For the CDR3, the DNA is TGTGCCACCCAAAGGGGGGGCGTCGGCACCGGGGAGCTGTTTTTT.